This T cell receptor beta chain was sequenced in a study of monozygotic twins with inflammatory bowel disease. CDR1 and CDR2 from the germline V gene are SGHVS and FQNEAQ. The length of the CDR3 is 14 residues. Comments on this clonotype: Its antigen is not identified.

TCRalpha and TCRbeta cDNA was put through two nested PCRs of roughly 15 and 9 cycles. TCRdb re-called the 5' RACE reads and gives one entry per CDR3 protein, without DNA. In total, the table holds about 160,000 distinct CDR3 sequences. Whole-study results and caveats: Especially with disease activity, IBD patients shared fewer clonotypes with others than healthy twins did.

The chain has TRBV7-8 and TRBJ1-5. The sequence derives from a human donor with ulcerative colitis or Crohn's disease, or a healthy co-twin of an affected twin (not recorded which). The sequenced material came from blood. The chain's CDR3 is CASSYFDGYQPQHF.